Shown below are 28 T cell receptor beta chains from a single sample sequenced in a study of CD8+ T cells in alopecia areata. RNA, once extracted, was reverse transcribed into cDNA for use as the sequencing template. Clones were read by immunoSEQ multiplex PCR, and TCRdb kept only the in-frame ones, dropping some. Of about 200,000 clones in the sample, about three fifths are singletons; the top ten hold less than 3.5%. Specified treatment: oral pan-JAK inhibitor, 5-10 mg twice daily. Source: CD4+ T cells sorted from blood, taken at week 4, from a patient treated with tofacitinib. These receptors were collected from a human donor with alopecia areata.

V is TRBV19 and J is TRBJ1-5, with 7 bases identical to TRBD1. With V trimmed by 2 bases and J by 7 bases, 5 bases remained unmatched. Looked up from germline, CDR1 is LNHDA and CDR2 is SQIVND (reference sequence). CDR3 length equals 14 residues. CDR3 sequence: CASSITGDGQPQHF. CDR3 coding DNA: TGTGCCAGTAGTATAACAGGGGATGGGCAGCCCCAGCATTTT.

The V call is TRBV5-1, the J call TRBJ2-5; D is undetermined. The germline V and J ends were trimmed by 1 base and 4 bases, with 11 bases remaining between them. There are 14 residues in the CDR3. Germline CDR1 SGHRS, CDR2 YFSETQ. CDR3 coding DNA: TGCGCCAGCAGCTTGACCGCCCGTAGAGAGACCCAGTACTTC. It specifies CASSLTARRETQYF.

This chain uses TRBV5-1 with TRBJ1-1; 8 positions match TRBD1. CDR1 is SGHRS, CDR2 YFSETQ, per germline. CDR3 size: 14 residues. Losses at the gene ends were 4 bases for V and 4 bases for J; bases not matched to a gene: 6. The CDR3 nucleotides read TGCGCCAGCAGCACCGGACAGGGCGGCACTGAAGCTTTCTTT. This translates into CASSTGQGGTEAFF.

The V call is TRBV5-4, the J call TRBJ2-2, with a possible D match to TRBD1 (5 bases). Per germline, CDR1 SGHNT and CDR2 YYREEE (reference sequence). The CDR3 is made up of 15 amino acids. Trimming left V 2 bases short and J 1 base short, with 9 bases between. CDR3 sequence: CASSLGAGNTGELFF. CDR3 coding DNA: TGTGCCAGCAGCTTAGGGGCAGGGAACACCGGGGAGCTGTTTTTT.

This clone was detected a few times. The genes are TRBV7-2 and TRBJ1-6; the D is unclear. The ends were cut back, 0 bases at V and 7 bases at J, with 7 bases in the middle. Germline CDR1 reads SGHTA; CDR2 reads FQGNSA. The CDR3 loop spans 14 amino acids. CDR3 in amino acids: CASSLAGVNSPLHF. For the CDR3, the DNA is TGTGCCAGCAGCTTAGCGGGTGTAAATTCACCCCTCCACTTT.

The chain recombines TRBV30 with TRBJ1-3; D remains ambiguous. Trimming took off 2 bases at V and 5 bases at J, with 16 bases between the two ends. Germline V CDR1 and CDR2: GTSNPN, SVGIG (reference sequence). The CDR3 totals 15 residues. CDR3 in DNA: TGTGCCTGGAGTCCCGACTCCCTCGCCCGAAACACCATATATTTT. Its translation: CAWSPDSLARNTIYF. Together with reference TRBV30 and TRBJ1-3, the CDR3 gives the full variable domain: SQTIHQWPATLVQPVGSPLSLECTVEGTSNPNLYWYRQAAGRGLQLLFYSVGIGQISSEVPQNLSASRPQDRQFILSSKKLLLSDSGFYLCAWSPDSLARNTIYFGEGSWLTVV.

This clone was counted only a few times. The gene calls are TRBV18 and TRBJ1-1; TRBD1 is a possible D gene (5 bases). Germline lookup yields CDR1 KGHSH and CDR2 LQKENI. The CDR3 is 17 residues long. The V and J ends lost 1 base and 2 bases respectively, with 17 bases between them. The chain's CDR3 is CASSPLGTSISNTEAFF. CDR3 nucleotide sequence: TGTGCCAGCTCACCACTGGGGACCTCCATATCCAACACTGAAGCTTTCTTT.

The chain carries TRBV7-8 and TRBJ2-6; D is undetermined. There are 15 residues in the CDR3. CDR1 is SGHVS, CDR2 FQNEAQ, per germline. V lost 2 bases, J lost 3 bases, and 8 bases lay in between. CDR3: CASSLLTFGANVLTF. The CDR3 coding sequence is TGTGCCAGCAGCTTATTGACGTTTGGGGCCAACGTCCTGACTTTC.

This rearrangement joins TRBV27 to TRBJ2-2; 11 positions agree with TRBD2. The CDR3 loop spans 17 amino acids. Germline V lookup: CDR1 MNHEY, CDR2 SMNVEV (reference sequence). The V gene end was trimmed by 7 bases and the J gene end by 3 bases; junction bases not matched to a gene: 10. CDR3 coding DNA: TGTGCCAGCAAGATAGCGGGGGGGAAATCGTACACCGGGGAGCTGTTTTTT. This encodes CASKIAGGKSYTGELFF.

The chain links TRBV2 to TRBJ1-5; 7 nucleotides agree with TRBD1. Germline trimming cut 7 bases from V and 1 base from J; bases unmatched to any gene: 4. Looked up from germline, CDR1 is SNHLY and CDR2 is FYNNEI. This CDR3 is 14 amino acids long. CDR3 DNA sequence: TGTGCCAGCAATATGGACAGGAGCAATCAGCCCCAGCATTTT. It codes for CASNMDRSNQPQHF.

The chain carries TRBV5-6 and TRBJ1-1, with unresolved D. This CDR3 is 11 amino acids long. V lost 4 bases and J lost 8, with 9 bases in between. The germline V gene encodes CDR1 SGHDT and CDR2 YYEEEE. CDR3 amino acids: CASSLEAEAFF. The CDR3 coding sequence is TGTGCCAGCAGCCTGGAGGCGGAAGCTTTCTTT.

The V gene is TRBV30, the J gene TRBJ1-3, with D possibly being TRBD1 (5 bases). CDR1 GTSNPN and CDR2 SVGIG come from the germline V gene (reference sequence). The CDR3 has 12 residues. The germline V and J ends were trimmed by 5 bases and 2 bases, with 7 bases remaining between them. Here the CDR3 reads CAWDSAGNTIYF. DNA for the CDR3: TGTGCCTGGGACAGCGCTGGAAACACCATATATTTT. The full variable domain, in which reference TRBV30 and TRBJ1-3 provide the parts outside the CDR3, is SQTIHQWPATLVQPVGSPLSLECTVEGTSNPNLYWYRQAAGRGLQLLFYSVGIGQISSEVPQNLSASRPQDRQFILSSKKLLLSDSGFYLCAWDSAGNTIYFGEGSWLTVV.

The chain employs TRBV5-4 and TRBJ1-1; 7 bases are shared with TRBD1. The CDR3 is made up of 15 amino acids. In germline, CDR1 is SGHNT, CDR2 YYREEE (reference sequence). Trimming at V came to 1 base and at J to 1 base, leaving 4 bases not matched to a gene. The CDR3 is CASSLPQGGNTEAFF. In DNA, the CDR3 is TGTGCCAGCAGCTTGCCCCAGGGGGGGAACACTGAAGCTTTCTTT.

The chain carries TRBV2 and TRBJ2-3; D is perhaps TRBD2 (5 bases). Germline V gene lookup returns CDR1 SNHLY and CDR2 FYNNEI. The CDR3 is made up of 14 amino acids. V lost 4 bases to trimming and J lost 4 bases, with 12 bases between them. CDR3 coding DNA: TGTGCCAGCAGTGTTAACGTGGGAGCAGATACGCAGTATTTT. Its protein is CASSVNVGADTQYF.

V usage is TRBV6-4 and J usage is TRBJ2-6, with D perhaps TRBD1 (6 bases). V lost 2 bases, J lost 2 bases, and 13 bases lay in between. CDR3 length equals 17 residues. Germline lookup yields CDR1 MRHNA and CDR2 SNTAGT. CDR3 in amino acids: CASSDVRGPTGANVLTF. The CDR3 DNA reads as TGTGCCAGCAGTGACGTCAGGGGCCCAACTGGGGCCAACGTCCTGACTTTC.

The gene calls are TRBV23-1 and TRBJ1-1; 12 nucleotides agree with TRBD1. TRBV23-1 counts as an open reading frame of uncertain function. The CDR3 has 19 residues. The ends lost 4 bases at V and 0 bases at J; junction bases unmatched: 12. CDR3 sequence reads: CASSLFIRDRGPLNTEAFF. Here the CDR3 DNA reads TGCGCCAGCAGTCTATTCATCCGGGACAGGGGGCCCTTGAACACTGAAGCTTTCTTT.

This clone was found a few times. V is TRBV7-6 and J is TRBJ2-5; tentatively, D is TRBD2 (7 bases). The CDR3 has 15 residues. Germline CDR1 SGHVS, CDR2 FNYEAQ. Trimming removed 2 bases at V and 6 bases at J, with 16 bases between. Here the CDR3 DNA reads TGTGCCAGCAGCTTACCTGGGATCGGGGGGCAGACCCAGTACTTC. The encoded protein is CASSLPGIGGQTQYF.

The rearrangement links TRBV5-6 to TRBJ1-2; D unresolved. V was shortened by 7 bases and J by 2 bases, with 9 bases between the two germline ends. Germline CDR1 and CDR2: SGHDT and YYEEEE. This CDR3 spans 12 amino acids. CDR3 sequence: CASGWLNYGYTF. DNA of the CDR3: TGTGCCAGCGGTTGGTTGAACTATGGCTACACCTTC.

This clone was observed a handful of times. The chain links TRBV5-1 to TRBJ2-7, with TRBD1 identical over 11 bases. V lost 4 bases and J lost 3; bases outside the gene matches: 6. This CDR3 contains 15 residues. Germline V gene lookup returns CDR1 SGHRS and CDR2 YFSETQ. The CDR3 here is CASSTMGTGGYEQYF. The DNA for the CDR3 is TGCGCCAGCAGCACTATGGGGACAGGGGGCTACGAGCAGTACTTC. Full variable domain (remainder filled in from reference TRBV5-1 and TRBJ2-7): KAGVTQTPRYLIKTRGQQVTLSCSPISGHRSVSWYQQTPGQGLQFLFEYFSETQRNKGNFPGRFSGRQFSNSRSEMNVSTLELGDSALYLCASSTMGTGGYEQYFGPGTRLTVT.

The chain employs TRBV4-3 and TRBJ2-1, with 11 bases matching TRBD2. The CDR3 totals 15 residues. Trimming cost V 1 base and J 9 bases; bases outside gene matches: 5. Germline CDR1 LGHNA, CDR2 YSLEER. CDR3 in DNA: TGCGCCAGCAGCCAAGCCACTAGCGGGGGTCGTGAGCAGTTCTTC. Translating it yields CASSQATSGGREQFF.

The chain employs TRBV4-2 and TRBJ1-2; D gene uncertain. The length of the CDR3 is 15 residues. V lost 1 base, J lost 3 bases, and 12 bases lay in between. Germline assignment: CDR1 LGHNA and CDR2 YNFKEQ. CDR3: CASSQVDLRHYGYTF. The CDR3 bases are TGTGCCAGCAGCCAAGTTGACCTAAGGCACTATGGCTACACCTTC.

This clone has just a few counts. This sequence joins TRBV9 and TRBJ2-2, with 8 bases matching TRBD1. V shed 2 bases and J 5 bases; nucleotides not matched to a gene: 5. The CDR3 runs 15 residues. Germline CDR1 and CDR2: SGDLS and YYNGEE. CDR3 sequence: CASSVGQGMTGELFF. The CDR3 nucleotides are TGTGCCAGCAGCGTTGGACAGGGAATGACCGGGGAGCTGTTTTTT.

Points on this clone: Additional DNA sequences in this sample encode the identical CDR3. Here the CDR3 reads CASSLAGRADTEAFF. The CDR3 bases are TGCGCCAGCAGCTTGGCTGGCAGGGCAGACACTGAAGCTTTCTTT. This chain links TRBV5-1 with TRBJ1-1, with D possibly being TRBD1 (5 bases). This CDR3 comprises 15 residues. V lost 0 bases, J lost 3 bases, and 12 bases lay in between. Germline values: CDR1 SGHRS, CDR2 YFSETQ.

The CDR3 is CATSREVATDTQYF. The CDR3 coding sequence is TGTGCCACCAGCAGAGAGGTGGCCACAGATACGCAGTATTTT. The chain joins TRBV15 to TRBJ2-3, with D unclear. This CDR3 comprises 14 residues. CDR1 and CDR2 from the germline V gene are LNHNV and YYDKDF (reference sequence). The V gene lost 0 bases and the J gene lost 2 bases, with 6 bases spanning the gap. Variable domain in full (rest from reference TRBV15 and TRBJ2-3): DAMVIQNPRYQVTQFGKPVTLSCSQTLNHNVMYWYQQKSSQAPKLLFHYYDKDFNNEADTPDNFQSRRPNTSFCFLDIRSPGLGDTAMYLCATSREVATDTQYFGPGTRLTVL.

This clone has just a few counts. The chain combines TRBV9 with TRBJ1-3; D perhaps matches TRBD1 (6 bases). Germline lookup yields CDR1 SGDLS and CDR2 YYNGEE. The germline V and J ends were trimmed by 0 bases and 0 bases, with 10 bases remaining between them. This CDR3 has 16 residues. CDR3 in amino acids: CASSVEGGSSGNTIYF. In DNA form, the CDR3 reads TGTGCCAGCAGCGTAGAAGGGGGAAGCTCTGGAAACACCATATATTTT.

The genes are TRBV30 and TRBJ2-7; D gene uncertain. The V and J ends lost 0 bases and 5 bases respectively, with 11 bases between them. Germline V lookup: CDR1 GTSNPN, CDR2 SVGIG (reference sequence). The CDR3 is made up of 13 amino acids. CDR3 DNA: TGTGCCTGGAGTGTACAGTTTGAGAACGAGCAGTACTTC. Translating gives CAWSVQFENEQYF. The whole variable domain, remainder taken from reference TRBV30 and TRBJ2-7, is SQTIHQWPATLVQPVGSPLSLECTVEGTSNPNLYWYRQAAGRGLQLLFYSVGIGQISSEVPQNLSASRPQDRQFILSSKKLLLSDSGFYLCAWSVQFENEQYFGPGTRLTVT.

This clone was counted a single time. The chain combines TRBV29-1 with TRBJ2-6; D is unresolved. Germline CDR1 is SQVTM and CDR2 is ANQGSEA. Deletions cut 5 bases from V and 2 bases from J, with 10 bases between. The length of the CDR3 is 14 residues. The CDR3 sequence is CSVLWIPGANVLTF. The DNA for the CDR3 is TGCAGCGTTCTCTGGATTCCTGGGGCCAACGTCCTGACTTTC.

V and J are TRBV2 and TRBJ2-3, with D perhaps being TRBD1 or TRBD2 (5 bases each). Per germline, CDR1 SNHLY and CDR2 FYNNEI. CDR3 length: 15 amino acids. Trimming stripped 7 bases from V and 3 bases from J, with 17 bases between. The CDR3 sequence is CASTTSGRRTDTQYF. In nucleotides, the CDR3 is TGTGCCAGCACAACATCGGGACGGAGGACAGATACGCAGTATTTT.